This TCR beta chain came from a study of blood T cell repertoires in COVID-19. Across the study: The samples span acute and convalescent COVID-19 from the United States, Italy and Spain. PBMCs, B-cell-depleted T cells, or T cells were the source of the cDNA or gDNA that made up the material.

While infection was still active, Seattle patients were enrolled and then followed longitudinally. V was cut by 4 bases and J by 3 bases, with 11 bases left in between. CDR1 LGHDT and CDR2 YNNKEL come from the germline V gene (reference sequence). The CDR3 consists of 14 residues. Original analysis: Estimation of nucleated cell counts was performed using reference gene primer amplification. Assay: immunoSEQ multiplex PCR; the TCRdb copy retains only in-frame clones and omits some. V, J and clone size are taken as reported in that table, and D and trimming were inferred from the DNA itself. The sample lists 150,000 to 200,000 clones, about 92% occurring once.

The chain couples TRBV3-1 (or the pseudogene TRBV3-2) to TRBJ2-3; perhaps TRBD1 as D (5 bases). The TCR comes from a young man with COVID-19, enrolled during active disease. The sample was peripheral blood. CDR3 nucleotides: TGTGCCAGCAGCCGACGCAGGGAAACAGATACGCAGTATTTT. It yields the protein CASSRRRETDTQYF.